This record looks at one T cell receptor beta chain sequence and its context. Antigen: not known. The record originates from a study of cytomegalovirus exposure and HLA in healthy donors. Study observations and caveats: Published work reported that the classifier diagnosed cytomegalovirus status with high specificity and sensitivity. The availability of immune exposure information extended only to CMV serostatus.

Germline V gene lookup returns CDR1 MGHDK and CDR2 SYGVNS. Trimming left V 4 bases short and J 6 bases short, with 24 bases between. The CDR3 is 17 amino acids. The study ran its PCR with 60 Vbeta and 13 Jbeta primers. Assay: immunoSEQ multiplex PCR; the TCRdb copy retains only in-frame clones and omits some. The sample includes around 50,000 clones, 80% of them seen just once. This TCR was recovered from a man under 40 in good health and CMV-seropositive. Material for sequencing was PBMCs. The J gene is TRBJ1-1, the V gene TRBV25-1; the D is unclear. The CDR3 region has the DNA TGTGCCAGCAGTGCCCACGTAACCACAGAAGGTAACCCTGAAGCTTTCTTT. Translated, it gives CASSAHVTTEGNPEAFF.